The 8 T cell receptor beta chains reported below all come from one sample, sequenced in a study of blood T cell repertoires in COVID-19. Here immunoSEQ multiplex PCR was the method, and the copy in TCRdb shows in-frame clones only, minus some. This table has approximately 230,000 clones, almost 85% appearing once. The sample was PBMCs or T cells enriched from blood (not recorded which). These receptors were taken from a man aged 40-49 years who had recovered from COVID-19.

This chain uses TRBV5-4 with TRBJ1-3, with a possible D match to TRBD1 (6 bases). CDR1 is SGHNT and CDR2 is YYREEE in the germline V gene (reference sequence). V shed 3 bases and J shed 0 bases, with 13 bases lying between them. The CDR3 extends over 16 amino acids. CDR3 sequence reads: CASSWGGGLSGNTIYF. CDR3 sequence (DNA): TGTGCCAGCAGCTGGGGCGGGGGCCTCTCTGGAAACACCATATATTTT.

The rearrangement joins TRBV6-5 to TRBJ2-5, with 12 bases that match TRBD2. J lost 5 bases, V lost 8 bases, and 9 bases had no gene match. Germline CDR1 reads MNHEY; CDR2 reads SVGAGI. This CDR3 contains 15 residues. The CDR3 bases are TGTGCCAGCTTTTCAGGACTAGCGGGAAGGGAGACCCAGTACTTC. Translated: CASFSGLAGRETQYF.

CDR3 loop: CASSIRGGVGEKLFF. The CDR3 coding sequence is TGTGCCAGCAGCATTCGTGGAGGGGTGGGTGAAAAACTGTTTTTT. V gene TRBV3-1 (or the pseudogene TRBV3-2) combines with J gene TRBJ1-4; possibly TRBD1 for D (5 bases). The CDR3 loop spans 15 amino acids. In germline, CDR1 is LGHDT, CDR2 YNNKEL (reference sequence). Trimming pared 5 bases from V and 7 bases from J, leaving 17 bases between.

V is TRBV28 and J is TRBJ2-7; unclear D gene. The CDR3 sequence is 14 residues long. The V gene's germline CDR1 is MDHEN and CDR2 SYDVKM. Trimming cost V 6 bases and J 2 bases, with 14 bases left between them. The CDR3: CASSPTTKTYEQYF. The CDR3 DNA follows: TGTGCCAGCAGCCCCACTACAAAAACCTACGAGCAGTACTTC. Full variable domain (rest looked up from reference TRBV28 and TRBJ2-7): DVKVTQSSRYLVKRTGEKVFLECVQDMDHENMFWYRQDPGLGLRLIYFSYDVKMKEKGDIPEGYSVSREKKERFSLILESASTNQTSMYLCASSPTTKTYEQYFGPGTRLTVT.

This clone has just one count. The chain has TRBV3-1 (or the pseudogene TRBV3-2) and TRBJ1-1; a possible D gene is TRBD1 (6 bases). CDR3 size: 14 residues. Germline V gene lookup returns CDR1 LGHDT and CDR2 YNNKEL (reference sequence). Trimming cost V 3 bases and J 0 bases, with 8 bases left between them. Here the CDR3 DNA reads TGTGCCAGCAGCCATAGGGGGATGAACACTGAAGCTTTCTTT. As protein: CASSHRGMNTEAFF.

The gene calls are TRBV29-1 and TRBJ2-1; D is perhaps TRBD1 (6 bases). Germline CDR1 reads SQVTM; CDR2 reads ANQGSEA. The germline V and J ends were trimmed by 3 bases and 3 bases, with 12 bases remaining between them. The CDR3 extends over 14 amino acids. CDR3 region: CSVEGGRGYNEQFF. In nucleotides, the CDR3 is TGCAGCGTTGAGGGTGGCAGGGGCTACAATGAGCAGTTCTTC.

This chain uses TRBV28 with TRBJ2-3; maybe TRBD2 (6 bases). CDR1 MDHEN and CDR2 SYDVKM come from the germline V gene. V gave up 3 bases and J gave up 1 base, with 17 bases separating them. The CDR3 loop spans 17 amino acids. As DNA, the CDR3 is TGTGCCAGCAGTTTCAACGGCGGGAATGTCGGCACAGATACGCAGTATTTT. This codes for CASSFNGGNVGTDTQYF.

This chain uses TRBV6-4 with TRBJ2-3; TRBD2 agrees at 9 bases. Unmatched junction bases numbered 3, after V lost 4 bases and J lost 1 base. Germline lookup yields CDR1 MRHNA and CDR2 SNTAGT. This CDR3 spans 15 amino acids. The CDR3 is CASSVSGSGTDTQYF. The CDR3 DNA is TGTGCCAGCAGTGTTAGCGGGAGCGGCACAGATACGCAGTATTTT.